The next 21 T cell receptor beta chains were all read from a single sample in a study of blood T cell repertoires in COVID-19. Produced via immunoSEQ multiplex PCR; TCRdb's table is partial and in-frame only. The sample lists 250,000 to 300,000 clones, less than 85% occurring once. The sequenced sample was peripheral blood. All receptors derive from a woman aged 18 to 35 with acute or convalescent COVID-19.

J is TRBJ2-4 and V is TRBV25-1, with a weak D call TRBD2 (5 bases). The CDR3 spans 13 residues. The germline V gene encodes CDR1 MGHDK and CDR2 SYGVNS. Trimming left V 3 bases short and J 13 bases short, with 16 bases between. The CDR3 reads CASSETAREIQYF. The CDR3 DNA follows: TGTGCCAGCAGTGAGACCGCTAGGGAGATACAGTACTTC. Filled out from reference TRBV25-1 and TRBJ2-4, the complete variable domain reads EADIYQTPRYLVIGTGKKITLECSQTMGHDKMYWYQQDPGMELHLIHYSYGVNSTEKGDLSSESTVSRIRTEHFPLTLESARPSHTSQYLCASSETAREIQYFGAGTRLSVL.

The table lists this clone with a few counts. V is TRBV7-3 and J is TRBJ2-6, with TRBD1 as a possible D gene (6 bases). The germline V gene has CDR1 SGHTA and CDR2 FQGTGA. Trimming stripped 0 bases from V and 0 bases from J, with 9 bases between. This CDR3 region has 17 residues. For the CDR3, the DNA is TGTGCCAGCAGCTTAACGGGACAAGGCTCTGGGGCCAACGTCCTGACTTTC. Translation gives CASSLTGQGSGANVLTF.

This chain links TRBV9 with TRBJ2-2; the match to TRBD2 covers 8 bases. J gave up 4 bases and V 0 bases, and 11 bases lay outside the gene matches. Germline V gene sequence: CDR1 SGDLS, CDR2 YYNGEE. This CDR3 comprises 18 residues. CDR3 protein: CASSVGDGRARGTGELFF. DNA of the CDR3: TGTGCCAGCAGCGTAGGGGACGGGAGGGCCCGCGGCACCGGGGAGCTGTTTTTT.

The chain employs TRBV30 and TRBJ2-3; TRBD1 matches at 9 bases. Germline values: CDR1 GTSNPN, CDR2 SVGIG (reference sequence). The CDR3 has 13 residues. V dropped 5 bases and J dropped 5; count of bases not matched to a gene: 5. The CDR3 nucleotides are TGTGCCTGGGGACAGGGGAGCGGAGATACGCAGTATTTT. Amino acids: CAWGQGSGDTQYF. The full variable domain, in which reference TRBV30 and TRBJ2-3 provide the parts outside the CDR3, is SQTIHQWPATLVQPVGSPLSLECTVEGTSNPNLYWYRQAAGRGLQLLFYSVGIGQISSEVPQNLSASRPQDRQFILSSKKLLLSDSGFYLCAWGQGSGDTQYFGPGTRLTVL.

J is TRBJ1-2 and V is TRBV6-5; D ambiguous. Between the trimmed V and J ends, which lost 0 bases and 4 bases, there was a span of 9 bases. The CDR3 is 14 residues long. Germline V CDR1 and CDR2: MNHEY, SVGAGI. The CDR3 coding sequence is TGTGCCAGCAGTTACTCGTTTAATTCCTATGGCTACACCTTC. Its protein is CASSYSFNSYGYTF.

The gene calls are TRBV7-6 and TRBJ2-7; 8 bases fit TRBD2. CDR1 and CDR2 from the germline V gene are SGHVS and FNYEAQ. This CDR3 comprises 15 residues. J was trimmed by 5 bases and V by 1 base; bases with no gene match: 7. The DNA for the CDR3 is TGTGCCAGCAGCTTAGAAGCGGGAGCGTCCAACGAGCAGTACTTC. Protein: CASSLEAGASNEQYF.

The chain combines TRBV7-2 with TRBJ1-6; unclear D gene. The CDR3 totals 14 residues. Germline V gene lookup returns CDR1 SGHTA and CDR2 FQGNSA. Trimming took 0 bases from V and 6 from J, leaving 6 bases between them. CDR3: CASSLAPGNSPLHF. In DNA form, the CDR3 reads TGTGCCAGCAGCTTAGCGCCCGGTAATTCACCCCTCCACTTT.

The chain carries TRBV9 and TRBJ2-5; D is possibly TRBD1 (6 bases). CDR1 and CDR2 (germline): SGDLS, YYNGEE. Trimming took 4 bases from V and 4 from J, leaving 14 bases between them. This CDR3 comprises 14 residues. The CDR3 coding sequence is TGTGCCAGCAGCCCAACGGGCAGGGGAGAGACCCAGTACTTC. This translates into CASSPTGRGETQYF.

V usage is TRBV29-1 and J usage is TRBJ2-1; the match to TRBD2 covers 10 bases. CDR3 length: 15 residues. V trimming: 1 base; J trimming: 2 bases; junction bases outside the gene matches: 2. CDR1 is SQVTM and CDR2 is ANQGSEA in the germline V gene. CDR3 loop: CSVEAGLAAYNEQFF. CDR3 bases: TGCAGCGTTGAAGCAGGACTAGCGGCCTACAATGAGCAGTTCTTC.

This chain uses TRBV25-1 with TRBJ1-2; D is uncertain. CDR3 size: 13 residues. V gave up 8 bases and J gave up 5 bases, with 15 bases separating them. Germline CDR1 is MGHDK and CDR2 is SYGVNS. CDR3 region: CASLDVEPYGYTF. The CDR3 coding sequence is TGTGCCAGCCTAGATGTGGAGCCTTATGGCTACACCTTC.

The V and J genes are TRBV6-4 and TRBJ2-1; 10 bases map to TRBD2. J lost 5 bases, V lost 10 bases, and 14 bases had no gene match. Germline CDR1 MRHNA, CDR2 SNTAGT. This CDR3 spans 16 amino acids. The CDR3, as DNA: TGTGCCACCACCCCAGGGAGCGGGAGGGCCAACAATGAGCAGTTCTTC. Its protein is CATTPGSGRANNEQFF.

As DNA, the CDR3 is TGTGCCAGTAGTAGCCGACAGGGGGCTAACATTCAGTACTTC. Translated: CASSSRQGANIQYF. This sequence joins TRBV19 and TRBJ2-4, with 10 bases identical to TRBD1. The V segment lost 4 bases and the J segment 7 bases; nucleotides outside the gene matches: 4. Looked up from germline, CDR1 is LNHDA and CDR2 is SQIVND (reference sequence). CDR3 length equals 14 residues.

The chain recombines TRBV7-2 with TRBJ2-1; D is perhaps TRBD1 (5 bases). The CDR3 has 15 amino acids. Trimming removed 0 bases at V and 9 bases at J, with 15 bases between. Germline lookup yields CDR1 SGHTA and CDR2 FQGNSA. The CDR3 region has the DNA TGTGCCAGCAGCTTAGCGGGGCTAGTTTATTCTGAGCAGTTCTTC. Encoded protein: CASSLAGLVYSEQFF.

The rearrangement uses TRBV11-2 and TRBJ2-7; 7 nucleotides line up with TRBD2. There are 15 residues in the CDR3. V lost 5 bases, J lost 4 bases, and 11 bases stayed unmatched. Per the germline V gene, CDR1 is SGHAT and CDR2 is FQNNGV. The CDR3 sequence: CASSQLAGVGYEQYF. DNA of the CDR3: TGTGCCAGCAGCCAATTGGCGGGAGTAGGTTACGAGCAGTACTTC.

The CDR3 DNA reads as TGCGCCAGCAGTTCGCTAGCGGGACCAGATACGCAGTATTTT. It yields the protein CASSSLAGPDTQYF. The chain couples TRBV5-1 to TRBJ2-3; TRBD2 matches at 9 bases. V shed 5 bases, J shed 4 bases, and the junction held 5 bases outside the gene matches. Germline CDR1 is SGHRS and CDR2 is YFSETQ. The CDR3 covers 14 residues.

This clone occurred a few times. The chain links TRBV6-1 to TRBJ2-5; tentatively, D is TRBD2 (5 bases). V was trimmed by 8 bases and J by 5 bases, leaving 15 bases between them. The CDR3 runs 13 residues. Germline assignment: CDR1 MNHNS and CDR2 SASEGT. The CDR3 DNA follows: TGTGCCAGCGGTATACTAGTGCGGGAGACCCAGTACTTC. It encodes CASGILVRETQYF.

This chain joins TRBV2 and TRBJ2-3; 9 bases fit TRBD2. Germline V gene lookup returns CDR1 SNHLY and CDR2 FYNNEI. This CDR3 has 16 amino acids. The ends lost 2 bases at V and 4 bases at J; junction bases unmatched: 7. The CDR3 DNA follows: TGTGCCAGCAGTGAACGTGCGGGAGGGCCGCCAGATACGCAGTATTTT. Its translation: CASSERAGGPPDTQYF.

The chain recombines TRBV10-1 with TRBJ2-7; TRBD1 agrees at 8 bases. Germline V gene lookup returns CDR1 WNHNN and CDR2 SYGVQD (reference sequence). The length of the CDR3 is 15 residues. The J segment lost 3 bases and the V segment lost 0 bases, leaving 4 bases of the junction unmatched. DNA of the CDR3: TGCGCCAGCAGTGAGTCGACTACAGGGGGCTACGAGCAGTACTTC. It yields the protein CASSESTTGGYEQYF.

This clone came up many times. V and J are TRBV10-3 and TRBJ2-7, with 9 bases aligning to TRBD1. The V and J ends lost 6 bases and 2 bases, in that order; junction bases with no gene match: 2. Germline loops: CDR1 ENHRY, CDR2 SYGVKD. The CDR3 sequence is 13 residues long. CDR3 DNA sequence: TGTGCCATCAGGGACAGGGGAACCTACGAGCAGTACTTC. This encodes CAIRDRGTYEQYF.

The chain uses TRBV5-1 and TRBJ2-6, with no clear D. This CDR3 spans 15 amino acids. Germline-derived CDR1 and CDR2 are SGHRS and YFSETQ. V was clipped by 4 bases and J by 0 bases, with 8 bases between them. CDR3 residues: CASSTLSSGANVLTF. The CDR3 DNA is TGCGCCAGCAGCACCCTTAGCTCTGGGGCCAACGTCCTGACTTTC.

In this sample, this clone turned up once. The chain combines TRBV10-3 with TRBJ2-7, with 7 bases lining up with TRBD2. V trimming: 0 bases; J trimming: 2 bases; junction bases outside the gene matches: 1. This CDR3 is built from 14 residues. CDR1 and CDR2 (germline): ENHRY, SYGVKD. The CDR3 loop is CAISESGLAYEQYF. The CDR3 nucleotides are TGTGCCATCAGTGAGTCAGGACTAGCCTACGAGCAGTACTTC.